One sample yielded the 15 T cell receptor beta chains listed below, sequenced in a study of blood T cell repertoires in COVID-19 (dated by TCRdb to about 2020). Library creation used the immunoSEQ multiplex PCR assay. TCRdb took this table from immuneACCESS and kept in-frame rearrangements with V and J called. Such tables lack part of the clones; where checked against another copy, unresolved V genes explain under half of the gap, and the rest is unexplained. The sample records about 35,000 clones, roughly 88% of which are singletons. The biggest ten clones account for 15% to 20% of the sample. The sequencing input was peripheral blood. All receptors come from an elderly man with acute or convalescent COVID-19.

The V and J genes are TRBV28 and TRBJ1-6; a weak D match, TRBD1 (5 bases). The CDR3 is 12 residues long. Germline V gene lookup returns CDR1 MDHEN and CDR2 SYDVKM. V was pared by 6 bases and J by 8 bases, with 8 bases between. CDR3 in DNA: TGTGCCAGCAGAACAGGCGATTCACCCCTCCACTTT. It translates to CASRTGDSPLHF.

The CDR3, as DNA: TGCGCCAGCAGCCAAACGAGGGACAGTTACTATGGCTACACCTTC. It is translated as CASSQTRDSYYGYTF. The rearrangement joins TRBV4-1 to TRBJ1-2, with TRBD1 matching over 7 bases. The CDR3 loop spans 15 amino acids. V shed 2 bases, J shed 3 bases, and the junction held 6 bases outside the gene matches. Germline V gene sequence: CDR1 MGHRA, CDR2 YSYEKL.

This sequence joins TRBV9 and TRBJ2-2; perhaps TRBD2 as D (6 bases). Germline V gives CDR1 SGDLS, CDR2 YYNGEE. This CDR3 has 15 residues. Trimming stripped 3 bases from V and 6 bases from J, with 15 bases between. For the CDR3, the DNA is TGTGCCAGCAGCGCGATGGGGGGTGTGGCCGGGGAGCTGTTTTTT. Amino acids: CASSAMGGVAGELFF.

This chain connects TRBV18 to TRBJ1-2; 9 bases agree with TRBD1. Trimming removed 3 bases from V and 5 bases from J; junction bases left unmatched: 7. This CDR3 has 15 amino acids. The germline gives CDR1 KGHSH, CDR2 LQKENI. CDR3 loop: CASSPGTGLEYGYTF. DNA of the CDR3: TGTGCCAGCTCACCCGGGACAGGGCTTGAATATGGCTACACCTTC.

V gene TRBV19 combines with J gene TRBJ1-4, with 8 bases that match TRBD1. The CDR3 is 14 residues long. Germline V gives CDR1 LNHDA, CDR2 SQIVND (reference sequence). V dropped 8 bases and J dropped 2; count of bases not matched to a gene: 4. CDR3 sequence (DNA): TGTGCCAGTGCGACAGGGGCGACTAATGAAAAACTGTTTTTT. It specifies CASATGATNEKLFF.

The V gene is TRBV5-1, the J gene TRBJ2-1, with 7 nucleotides matching TRBD1. V dropped 3 bases and J dropped 4; count of bases not matched to a gene: 10. There are 16 residues in the CDR3. Germline lookup yields CDR1 SGHRS and CDR2 YFSETQ. CDR3 loop: CASSSATGNAYNEQFF. The CDR3 DNA reads TGCGCCAGCAGCTCCGCGACAGGGAACGCGTACAATGAGCAGTTCTTC.

V usage is TRBV5-1 and J usage is TRBJ1-1; D may be TRBD1 (6 bases). Between the trimmed V and J ends, which lost 3 bases and 1 base, there was a span of 10 bases. Germline loops: CDR1 SGHRS, CDR2 YFSETQ. The CDR3 length is 14 residues. The CDR3 bases are TGCGCCAGCAGCTCCGGACAGCCGAACACTGAAGCTTTCTTT. Translating it yields CASSSGQPNTEAFF.

V gene TRBV29-1 combines with J gene TRBJ2-1; a possible D gene is TRBD1 (5 bases). Trimming took off 3 bases at V and 6 bases at J, with 18 bases between the two ends. The CDR3 has 15 residues. CDR1 and CDR2 from the germline V gene are SQVTM and ANQGSEA. The CDR3 is CSVDTLTSDSNEQFF. Here the CDR3 DNA reads TGCAGCGTTGATACGCTCACCTCCGACAGCAATGAGCAGTTCTTC.

This clone occurred once. The genes are TRBV7-3 and TRBJ2-3; 9 bases line up with TRBD2. Germline V gives CDR1 SGHTA, CDR2 FQGTGA. This CDR3 is 15 amino acids long. The junction had 4 bases not matched to a gene; V was cut back by 1 base and J by 5 bases. In DNA, the CDR3 is TGTGCCAGCAGCTTAAGGGGACTAGCAGGAGATACGCAGTATTTT. Translated: CASSLRGLAGDTQYF.

The gene calls are TRBV2 and TRBJ1-4, with D hard to call. Germline CDR1 and CDR2: SNHLY and FYNNEI. This CDR3 comprises 13 residues. V gave up 6 bases and J gave up 8 bases, with 13 bases separating them. CDR3 nucleotides: TGTGCCAGCAGAATGGAGGTTGGAGAAAAACTGTTTTTT. Protein product: CASRMEVGEKLFF.

This chain connects TRBV7-2 to TRBJ2-5, with 10 bases fitting TRBD2. The J segment lost 2 bases and the V segment lost 3 bases, leaving 3 bases of the junction unmatched. CDR1 and CDR2 from the germline V gene are SGHTA and FQGNSA. The length of the CDR3 is 15 residues. The CDR3 coding sequence is TGTGCCAGCAGCTTCCCAGCGGGGGGGCAAGAGACCCAGTACTTC. It codes for CASSFPAGGQETQYF.

The rearrangement links TRBV19 to TRBJ1-6; D gene unclear. Germline CDR1 and CDR2: LNHDA and SQIVND (reference sequence). This CDR3 spans 16 amino acids. The V gene lost 2 bases and the J gene lost 0 bases, with 8 bases spanning the gap. CDR3 residues: CASSIMESSYNSPLHF. CDR3 in DNA: TGTGCCAGTAGTATAATGGAGAGCTCCTATAATTCACCCCTCCACTTT.

The chain combines TRBV9 with TRBJ2-3; 11 bases map to TRBD2. Germline CDR1 SGDLS, CDR2 YYNGEE. Unmatched junction bases numbered 6, after V lost 3 bases and J lost 3 bases. The CDR3 length is 16 residues. DNA for the CDR3: TGTGCCAGCAGCGCCTTAGCGGGGGGGCAGACAGATACGCAGTATTTT. It encodes CASSALAGGQTDTQYF.

V is TRBV27 and J is TRBJ1-2; 12 bases agree with TRBD1. The CDR3 is 15 amino acids. Germline assignment: CDR1 MNHEY and CDR2 SMNVEV (reference sequence). Losses at the gene ends were 1 base for V and 6 bases for J; bases not matched to a gene: 3. CDR3 bases: TGTGCCAGCAGTTTATGGGGACAGGGGGCGGATGGCTACACCTTC. It is translated as CASSLWGQGADGYTF.

This clone is a singleton in its sample. The V gene is TRBV27, the J gene TRBJ1-1; D is perhaps TRBD1 (6 bases). Per the germline V gene, CDR1 is MNHEY and CDR2 is SMNVEV (reference sequence). The V gene lost 6 bases and the J gene lost 4 bases, with 15 bases spanning the gap. The CDR3 has 14 amino acids. The CDR3 region is CASRPRTEFTEAFF. The DNA of the CDR3 is TGTGCCAGCAGGCCCAGGACAGAATTCACTGAAGCTTTCTTT.